This T cell receptor (beta chain) originates from a study of shared clonotypes between healthy human individuals. Concerning this clone itself: The antigen remains undetermined.

Repertoires were generated with immunoSEQ multiplex PCR, while TCRdb's copy carries only in-frame clones and drops some. The data hold about 470,000 clones, with about four fifths observed a single time. Study-wide points: Represented genetic and exposure-history diversity was restricted by having few donors.

Source material: PBMCs. This clonotype was obtained from a middle-aged woman in good health. Some clones in this sample may be carry-over from other donors' samples.

Here the CDR3 DNA reads TGTGCCAGCAGCTTGGAGGAAGTAGGACTAGCGGAAACCGGGGAGCTGTTTTTT. Residues: CASSLEEVGLAETGELFF. This sequence joins TRBV5-8 and TRBJ2-2; 10 nucleotides line up with TRBD2. This CDR3 has 18 amino acids. Germline CDR1 SGHTS, CDR2 YDEGEE. J gave up 5 bases and V 0 bases, and 10 bases lay outside the gene matches.